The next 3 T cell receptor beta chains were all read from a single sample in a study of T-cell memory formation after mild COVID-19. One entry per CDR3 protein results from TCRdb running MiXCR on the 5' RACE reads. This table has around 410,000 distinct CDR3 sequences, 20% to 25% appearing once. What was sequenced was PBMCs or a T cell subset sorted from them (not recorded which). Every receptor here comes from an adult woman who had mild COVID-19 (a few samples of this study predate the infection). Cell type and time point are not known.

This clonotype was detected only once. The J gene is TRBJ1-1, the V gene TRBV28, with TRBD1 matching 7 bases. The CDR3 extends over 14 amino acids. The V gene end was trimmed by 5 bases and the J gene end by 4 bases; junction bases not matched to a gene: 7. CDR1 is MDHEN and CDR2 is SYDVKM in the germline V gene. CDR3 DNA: TGTGCCAGCAGTAAACAGGGGTCGGGCACTGAAGCTTTCTTT. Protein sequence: CASSKQGSGTEAFF.

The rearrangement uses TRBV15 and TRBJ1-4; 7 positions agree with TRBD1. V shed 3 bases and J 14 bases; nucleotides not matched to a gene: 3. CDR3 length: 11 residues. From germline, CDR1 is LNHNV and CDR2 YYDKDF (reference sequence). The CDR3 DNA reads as TGTGCCACCAGCAGGACAGGGCACCTGTTTTTT. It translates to CATSRTGHLFF.

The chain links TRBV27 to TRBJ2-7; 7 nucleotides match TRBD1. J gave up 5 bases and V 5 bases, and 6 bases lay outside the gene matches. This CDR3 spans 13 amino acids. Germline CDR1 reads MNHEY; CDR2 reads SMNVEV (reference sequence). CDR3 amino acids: CASSKYRGDEQYF. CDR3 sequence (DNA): TGTGCCAGCAGTAAGTACAGGGGAGACGAGCAGTACTTC.